This T cell receptor (beta chain) originates from a study of OX40 agonist ivuxolimab in advanced cancers. Method: immunoSEQ multiplex PCR; TCRdb's copy keeps in-frame clones and lacks some. The table includes about 83,000 clones, more than 70% detected once. The CDR3 totals 16 residues. The germline V and J ends were trimmed by 4 bases and 0 bases, with 12 bases remaining between them. Germline V CDR1 and CDR2: SGHTA, FQGTGA. Worth noting for this clone: Its antigen is as yet unknown.

Overall study results and limits: Both blood CD4+ and CD8+ T cells showed clonal growth by week 6 at 0.1 to 3.0 mg/kg.

This specimen was CD4+ or CD8+ T cells sorted from blood, taken in a trial of the OX40 agonist ivuxolimab. The genes are TRBV7-3 and TRBJ2-2; the D is unclear. The sequence was obtained from an adult with an advanced solid tumor such as melanoma, head and neck, liver or kidney cancer. Written as DNA, the CDR3 is TGTGCCAGCAGCTCCGACCCTTTCTCGAACACCGGGGAGCTGTTTTTT. Translating it yields CASSSDPFSNTGELFF.